The entry below describes one T cell receptor beta chain. Antigen unknown. The data originate from a study of cytomegalovirus exposure and HLA in healthy donors. Study results and limitations: Generally TCR sequences proved uncommon, though certain public TCRs appeared in numerous donors.

Trimming pared 2 bases from V and 8 bases from J, leaving 15 bases between. CDR1 is GTSNPN and CDR2 is SVGIG in the germline V gene (reference sequence). The CDR3 is 14 amino acids. Generated by immunoSEQ multiplex PCR, the TCRdb table keeps only in-frame clones and is missing some. This repertoire shows under 200,000 clones, approximately 88% found once; its top ten account for under 7.5%. Sequencing was done on a sample of PBMCs. The receptor's source is a young man in good health and CMV-seropositive. V and J are TRBV30 and TRBJ1-4; TRBD1 might be the D (6 bases). CDR3 DNA: TGTGCCTGGAGTACCACAGGGATCAGAGAAAAACTGTTTTTT. Translation: CAWSTTGIREKLFF.